This TCR beta chain comes out of a study of shared clonotypes between healthy human individuals. Points from the study as a whole: Naive CD4 clonotype sharing across a few donors was approximately 5%.

For this clone: Its antigen is not identified. In the same sample, other DNA sequences code for this CDR3.

An approximately 210 ng quantity of DNA, around 30,000 T cell genomes, went into the sorted-subset replicate PCRs. The table came from immunoSEQ multiplex PCR; TCRdb's copy has only in-frame clones and leaves some out. The sample records some 500,000 clones, around 96% being singletons. Healthy adults negative for HIV, lacking recent acute infections or vaccinations, served as donors. Adult Caucasians living in Nashville, Tennessee made up all of the donors. The ends were cut back, 5 bases at V and 5 bases at J, with 9 bases in the middle. Germline CDR1 and CDR2: MNHNY and SVGAGI (reference sequence). This CDR3 contains 12 residues.

V gene TRBV6-6 combines with J gene TRBJ2-5; D possibly corresponds to TRBD2 (7 bases). The source material was naive CD4+ T cells sorted from blood. Specified subset: CD45RA+ positively selected. The TCR sequence derives from a woman in her 30s in good health. CDR3 amino acids: CASSRGGETQYF. DNA of the CDR3: TGTGCCAGCAGTAGGGGGGGGGAGACCCAGTACTTC.